These T cell receptor beta chains were read from a single sample in a study of regulatory T cells in long-lasting Graves disease. A single record per CDR3 protein comes from TCRdb applying MiXCR to the multiplex PCR reads. The data contain approximately 400,000 distinct CDR3 sequences, approximately 15% of them singletons. These data were also reused for a study on T cells in Graves' hyperthyroidism and ophthalmopathy.

Sequences were derived from peripheral blood mononuclear cells (PBMCs), sampled at new diagnosis, from a patient treated with antithyroid drugs. The receptors originated from a woman in her thirties with Graves disease. Each CDR3 is given with its conserved first and last residue. A D gene is named only where the DNA matches it firmly. A clone size is listed for some rows: how often the clone was seen (once, few, many), or a class if it is expanded.

j_call | d_call | clone_size | v_call | cdr3_aa
TRBJ2-7 | TRBD2 | many | TRBV20-1 | CSVSPSGSFYEQYF
TRBJ1-3 | . | . | TRBV12-3/TRBV12-4 | CASSLGIAGNTIYF
TRBJ1-5 | . | . | TRBV14 | CASSQAGWAQPQHF
TRBJ1-6 | TRBD1 | . | TRBV5-4 | CASRLAGGADSPLHF
TRBJ2-3 | TRBD1 | . | TRBV12-3/TRBV12-4 | CASSSGQGNTDTQYF
TRBJ1-3 | . | many | TRBV28 | CASSLWGSGNTIYF
TRBJ2-3 | TRBD2 | . | TRBV12-3/TRBV12-4 | CASIPTSGRASIWADTQYF
TRBJ2-1 | TRBD2 | many | TRBV30 | CAWSGTSWDEQFF
TRBJ1-2 | . | many | TRBV28 | CASSLGGAGYGYTF
TRBJ1-2 | . | many | TRBV11-2 | CASSLVGAPRVGGYTF
TRBJ1-2 | . | . | TRBV27 | CASSQDTGIYGYTF
TRBJ2-7 | TRBD2 | many | TRBV20-1 | CSARDRTSLHEQYF
TRBJ1-5 | . | few | TRBV28 | CASNLPSNQPQHF
TRBJ2-1 | . | many | TRBV5-1 | CASSQGPKGDQFF
TRBJ2-2 | . | few | TRBV18 | CASHLTGELFF
TRBJ2-7 | . | many | TRBV5-1 | CASMRIATDYEQYF
TRBJ1-3 | . | . | TRBV28 | CASSGWRGGSSGNTIYF
TRBJ2-3 | TRBD2 | . | TRBV7-8 | CASSLAVTSDTDTQYF
TRBJ2-1 | TRBD2 | . | TRBV10-1 | CASTGGESNEQFF
TRBJ1-3 | . | few | TRBV20-1 | CSASLTGGRRNTIYF
TRBJ2-5 | . | many | TRBV11-3 | CASRESRGRQETQYF
TRBJ2-5 | . | . | TRBV5-8 | CASSFGLTRTSPQYF
TRBJ2-7 | TRBD2 | few | TRBV12-3/TRBV12-4 | CASSELAGGGEQYF
TRBJ1-6 | . | many | TRBV11-2 | CASSLAQGQAPLHF
TRBJ1-2 | . | . | TRBV29-1 | CSVTGTEGSF
TRBJ2-3 | . | many | TRBV2 | CAGCETGSTDTQYF